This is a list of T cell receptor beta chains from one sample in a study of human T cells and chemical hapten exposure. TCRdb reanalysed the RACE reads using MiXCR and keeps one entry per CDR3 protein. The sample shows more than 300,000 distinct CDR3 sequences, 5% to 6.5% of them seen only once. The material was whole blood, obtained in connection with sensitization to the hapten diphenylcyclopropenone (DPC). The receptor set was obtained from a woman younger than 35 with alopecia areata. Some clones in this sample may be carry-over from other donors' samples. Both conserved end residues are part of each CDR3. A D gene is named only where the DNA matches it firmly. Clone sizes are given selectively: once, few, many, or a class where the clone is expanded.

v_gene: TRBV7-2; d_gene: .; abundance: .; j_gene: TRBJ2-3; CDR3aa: CASSLMGRGTDTQYF; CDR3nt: TGTGCCAGCAGCTTGATGGGTCGCGGCACAGATACGCAGTATTTT
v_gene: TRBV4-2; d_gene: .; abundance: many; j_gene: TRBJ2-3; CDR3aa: CASSQDGPNTDTQYF; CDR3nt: TGTGCCAGCAGCCAAGATGGACCAAACACAGATACGCAGTATTTT
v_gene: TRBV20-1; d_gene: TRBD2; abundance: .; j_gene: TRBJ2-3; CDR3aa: CSARKTSGGVADTQYF; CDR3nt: TGCAGTGCTAGAAAAACTAGCGGGGGGGTAGCAGATACGCAGTATTTT
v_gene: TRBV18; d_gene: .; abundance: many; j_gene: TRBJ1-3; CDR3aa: CASSPLSSSGNTIYF; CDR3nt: TGTGCCAGCTCACCACTTTCCAGTTCTGGAAACACCATATATTTT
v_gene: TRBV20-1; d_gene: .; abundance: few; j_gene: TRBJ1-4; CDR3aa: CSARDPLGAGEKLFF; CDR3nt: TGCAGTGCTAGAGATCCTTTAGGGGCGGGTGAAAAACTGTTTTTT
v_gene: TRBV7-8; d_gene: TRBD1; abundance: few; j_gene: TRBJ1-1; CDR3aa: CASSLVGRGQGNTEAFF; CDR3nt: TGTGCCAGCAGCTTAGTTGGCAGGGGGCAAGGGAACACTGAAGCTTTCTTT
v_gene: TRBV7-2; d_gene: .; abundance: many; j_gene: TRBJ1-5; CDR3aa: CASSLFEGQPQHF; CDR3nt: TGTGCCAGCAGCTTGTTTGAAGGTCAGCCCCAGCATTTT
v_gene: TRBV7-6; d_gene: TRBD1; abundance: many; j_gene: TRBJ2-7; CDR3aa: CASSYRDRGFDEQYF; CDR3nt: TGTGCCAGCAGCTACCGGGACAGGGGATTCGACGAGCAGTACTTC
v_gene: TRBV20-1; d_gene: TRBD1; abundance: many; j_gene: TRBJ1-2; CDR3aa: CSARADRNYGYTF; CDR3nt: TGCAGTGCTAGAGCGGACAGGAACTATGGCTACACCTTC
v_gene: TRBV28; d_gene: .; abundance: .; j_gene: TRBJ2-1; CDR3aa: CASSSMDYNEQFF; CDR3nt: TGTGCCAGCAGCTCGATGGACTACAATGAGCAGTTCTTC
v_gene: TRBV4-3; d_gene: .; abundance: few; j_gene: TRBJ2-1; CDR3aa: CASSHGGSGVDEQFF; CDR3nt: TGCGCCAGCAGCCACGGAGGATCGGGAGTCGATGAGCAGTTCTTC
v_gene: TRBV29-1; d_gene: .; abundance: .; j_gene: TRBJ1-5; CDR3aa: CSAGESNQPQHF; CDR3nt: TGCAGCGCTGGAGAAAGCAATCAGCCCCAGCATTTT